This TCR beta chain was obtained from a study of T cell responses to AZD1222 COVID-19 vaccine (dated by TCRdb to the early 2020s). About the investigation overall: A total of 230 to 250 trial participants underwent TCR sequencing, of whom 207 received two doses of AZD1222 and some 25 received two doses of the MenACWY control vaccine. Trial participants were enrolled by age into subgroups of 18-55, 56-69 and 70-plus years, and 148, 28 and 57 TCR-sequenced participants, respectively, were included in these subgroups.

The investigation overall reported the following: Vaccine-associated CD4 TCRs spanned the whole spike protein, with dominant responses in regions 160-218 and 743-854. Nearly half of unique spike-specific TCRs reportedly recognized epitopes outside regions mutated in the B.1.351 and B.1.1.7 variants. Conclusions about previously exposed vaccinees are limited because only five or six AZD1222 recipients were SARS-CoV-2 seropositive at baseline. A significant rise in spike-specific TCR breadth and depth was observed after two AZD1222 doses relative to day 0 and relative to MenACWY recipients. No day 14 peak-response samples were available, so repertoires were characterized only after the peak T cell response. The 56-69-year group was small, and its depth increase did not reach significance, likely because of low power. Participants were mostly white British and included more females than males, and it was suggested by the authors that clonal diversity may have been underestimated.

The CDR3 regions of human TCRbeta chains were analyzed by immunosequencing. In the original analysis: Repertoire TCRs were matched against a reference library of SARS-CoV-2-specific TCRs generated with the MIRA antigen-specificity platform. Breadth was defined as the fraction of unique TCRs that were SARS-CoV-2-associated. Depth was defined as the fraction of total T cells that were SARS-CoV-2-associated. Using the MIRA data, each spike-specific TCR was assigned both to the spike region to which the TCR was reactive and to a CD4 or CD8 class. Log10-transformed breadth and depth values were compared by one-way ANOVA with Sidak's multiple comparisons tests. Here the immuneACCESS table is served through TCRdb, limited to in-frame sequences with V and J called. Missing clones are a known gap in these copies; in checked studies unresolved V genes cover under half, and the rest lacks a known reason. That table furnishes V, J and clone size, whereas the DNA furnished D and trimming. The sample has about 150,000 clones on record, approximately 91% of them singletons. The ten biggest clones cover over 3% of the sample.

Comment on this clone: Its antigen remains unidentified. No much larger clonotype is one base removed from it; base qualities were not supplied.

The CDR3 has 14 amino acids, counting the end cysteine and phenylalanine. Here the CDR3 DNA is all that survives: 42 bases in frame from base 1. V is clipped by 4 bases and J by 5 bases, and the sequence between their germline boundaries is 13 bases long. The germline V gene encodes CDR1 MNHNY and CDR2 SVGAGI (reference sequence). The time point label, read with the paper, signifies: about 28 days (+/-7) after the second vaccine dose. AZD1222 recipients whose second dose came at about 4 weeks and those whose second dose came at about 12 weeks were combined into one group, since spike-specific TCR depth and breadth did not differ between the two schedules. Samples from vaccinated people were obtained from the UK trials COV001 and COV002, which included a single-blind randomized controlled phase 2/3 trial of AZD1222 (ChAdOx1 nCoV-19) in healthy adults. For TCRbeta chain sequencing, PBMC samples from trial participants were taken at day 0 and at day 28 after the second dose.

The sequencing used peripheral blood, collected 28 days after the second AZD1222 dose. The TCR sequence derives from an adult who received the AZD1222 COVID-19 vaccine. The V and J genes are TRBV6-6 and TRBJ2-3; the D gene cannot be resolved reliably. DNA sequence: TGTGCCAGCAGTTTTCTGACTGGCCAAGATACGCAGTATTTT. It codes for CASSFLTGQDTQYF.